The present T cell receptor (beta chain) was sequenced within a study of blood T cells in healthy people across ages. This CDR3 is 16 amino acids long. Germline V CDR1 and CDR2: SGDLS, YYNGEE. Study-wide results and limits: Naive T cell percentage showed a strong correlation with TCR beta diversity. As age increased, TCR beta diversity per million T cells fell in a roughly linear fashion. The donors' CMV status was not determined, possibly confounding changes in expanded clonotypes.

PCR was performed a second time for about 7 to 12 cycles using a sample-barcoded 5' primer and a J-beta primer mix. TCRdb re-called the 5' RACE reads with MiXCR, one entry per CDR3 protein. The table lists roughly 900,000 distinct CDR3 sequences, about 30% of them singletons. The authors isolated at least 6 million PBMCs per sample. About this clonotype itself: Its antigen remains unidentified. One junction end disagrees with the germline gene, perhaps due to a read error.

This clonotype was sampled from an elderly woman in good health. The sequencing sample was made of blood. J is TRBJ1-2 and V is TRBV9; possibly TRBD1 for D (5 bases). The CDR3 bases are TGTGCCTGCAGCGTCGGACTGCAGGGACCCTTCTATGGCTACACCTTC. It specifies CACSVGLQGPFYGYTF.